This TCR beta chain was sequenced during a study of T cell responses to AZD1222 COVID-19 vaccine. About the research overall: Recipients boosted at about 4 weeks or about 12 weeks are pooled. Study observations and caveats: Across the whole spike, CD4 TCRs peaked at regions 160-218 and 743-854.

Sequencing was performed with immunoSEQ multiplex PCR; in TCRdb, only in-frame clones are kept and a portion is missing. The sample comprises roughly 180,000 clones, just over 85% of which are singletons, and approximately 0.5% rests with the top ten. Comments on this clone: The antigen is not known.

The sequence came from an adult in good health. The starting material was peripheral blood, obtained on day 0 of AZD1222 vaccination.

CDR3 amino acids: CASSQGGLYYNEQFF. The DNA of the CDR3 is TGTGCCAGCAGCCAAGGGGGGCTCTACTACAATGAGCAGTTCTTC. The rearrangement uses TRBV3-1 (or the pseudogene TRBV3-2) and TRBJ2-1, with a weak D call TRBD1 (6 bases). The V gene lost 1 base and the J gene lost 3 bases, with 10 bases spanning the gap. CDR3 length: 15 amino acids. The V gene's germline CDR1 is LGHDT and CDR2 YNNKEL (reference sequence).